This T cell receptor beta chain was sequenced during a study of cytomegalovirus exposure and HLA in healthy donors. Study conclusions and caveats: The Asian-associated ancestry cluster reportedly had fewer N-insertions than the approximately 690-donor mean in a later analysis.

A multiplex PCR was run with 60 Vbeta primers and 13 Jbeta primers. TCRdb's copy holds only in-frame clones and misses some; the assay was immunoSEQ multiplex PCR. The sample records about 200,000 clones, roughly 79% being singletons. Trimming removed 2 bases from V and 7 bases from J; junction bases left unmatched: 7. Germline V lookup: CDR1 GTSNPN, CDR2 SVGIG (reference sequence). The CDR3 is made up of 14 amino acids. A remark on this clone: No antigen is known for it.

Sequencing was performed on PBMCs. This TCR was sampled from a young man in good health and CMV-seronegative. The chain uses TRBV30 and TRBJ1-4, with 7 bases matching TRBD1. This CDR3 is CAWSMTGLAEKLFF. The CDR3 DNA sequence: TGTGCCTGGAGTATGACAGGGTTAGCTGAAAAACTGTTTTTT.